The 29 T cell receptor beta chains reported below all come from one sample, sequenced in a study of response to subunit inactivated influenza vaccine. TCRdb independently ran MiXCR on the RT-PCR reads; one entry per CDR3 protein. Of some 480,000 distinct CDR3 sequences listed, over 9.5% were seen once; the top ten hold approximately 12%. The sample in question was PBMCs from blood, obtained 35 to 45 days after vaccination. These TCRs come from a man aged 45-65 years who received an inactivated influenza vaccine.

The chain combines TRBV20-1 with TRBJ2-7; D is perhaps TRBD1 or TRBD2 (5 bases each). Germline-derived CDR1 and CDR2 are DFQATT and SNEGSKA (reference sequence). With 6 bases removed from V and 0 bases from J, the gap between germline ends came to 15 bases. This CDR3 region has 14 residues. CDR3 residues: CSAATGTASYEQYF. The CDR3 DNA reads TGCAGTGCAGCGACCGGGACGGCCTCCTACGAGCAGTACTTC.

The chain couples TRBV6-2 or TRBV6-3 to TRBJ2-7; TRBD1 is a possible D gene (6 bases). Germline-derived CDR1 and CDR2 are MNHEY and SVGEGT. V was shortened by 3 bases and J by 1 base, with 13 bases between the two germline ends. This CDR3 has 15 amino acids. This CDR3 reads CASSYGTGPSYEQYF. The CDR3 region has the DNA TGTGCCAGCAGTTATGGTACAGGGCCGTCCTACGAGCAGTACTTC.

This clonotype came up many times. The chain joins TRBV20-1 to TRBJ1-3; D is possibly TRBD1 (5 bases). This CDR3 has 15 amino acids. Trimming left V 3 bases short and J 1 base short, with 13 bases between. The germline CDR1 and CDR2 sequences are DFQATT and SNEGSKA (reference sequence). This chain's CDR3 is CSASGGSLSGNTIYF. CDR3 DNA: TGCAGTGCTAGTGGGGGGTCTTTGTCTGGAAACACCATATATTTT.

This clonotype was found a few times. The chain uses TRBV10-3 and TRBJ2-5, with D possibly being TRBD1 or TRBD2 (6 bases each). The germline CDR1 and CDR2 sequences are ENHRY and SYGVKD. V was trimmed by 10 bases and J by 1 base, leaving 22 bases between them. The CDR3 loop spans 16 amino acids. The CDR3 reads CATTVGVGGLQETQYF. The CDR3 DNA follows: TGTGCCACAACGGTCGGGGTGGGGGGCCTCCAAGAGACCCAGTACTTC.

The chain links TRBV6-1 to TRBJ2-2; D is uncertain. Germline V gene sequence: CDR1 MNHNS, CDR2 SASEGT. Trimming pared 6 bases from V and 6 bases from J, leaving 11 bases between. The CDR3 is made up of 13 amino acids. CDR3 coding DNA: TGTGCCAGCAGCGGCCCCCGGGCCGGGGAGCTGTTTTTT. It translates to CASSGPRAGELFF.

The gene calls are TRBV18 and TRBJ2-7; the D is unclear. The V end was cut by 3 bases, the J end by 2 bases, with 8 bases between. This CDR3 spans 13 amino acids. Germline V lookup: CDR1 KGHSH, CDR2 LQKENI. The CDR3 sequence: CASSPAPTYEQYF. CDR3 DNA sequence: TGTGCCAGCTCACCGGCCCCTACCTACGAGCAGTACTTC.

The V and J genes are TRBV6-5 and TRBJ2-7; D might be TRBD1 (6 bases). Trimming cost V 2 bases and J 6 bases, with 14 bases left between them. The CDR3 spans 14 residues. Germline lookup yields CDR1 MNHEY and CDR2 SVGAGI. The chain's CDR3 is CASSYHRARGEQYF. The CDR3 DNA follows: TGTGCCAGCAGTTACCACAGGGCTAGAGGCGAGCAGTACTTC.

This clonotype occurred a few times. This chain uses TRBV28 with TRBJ2-1; 9 positions agree with TRBD1. CDR1 is MDHEN, CDR2 SYDVKM, per germline. The CDR3 has 17 amino acids. V lost 6 bases, J lost 5 bases, and 14 bases stayed unmatched. CDR3: CASRPGTGSQSNNEQFF. CDR3 sequence (DNA): TGTGCCAGCAGACCCGGGACAGGGAGTCAAAGCAACAATGAGCAGTTCTTC.

The CDR3 sequence: CSAREDSNFYGYTF. The CDR3 nucleotides read TGCAGTGCTAGAGAGGACAGCAATTTCTATGGCTACACCTTC. The chain combines TRBV20-1 with TRBJ1-2; the D gene is possibly TRBD1 (6 bases). Trimming removed 0 bases from V and 4 bases from J, with 12 bases in between. CDR3 length: 14 residues. Germline V gene sequence: CDR1 DFQATT, CDR2 SNEGSKA (reference sequence).

This clonotype has just a few counts. The V and J genes are TRBV7-2 and TRBJ2-5; 9 bases agree with TRBD1. The CDR3 sequence is 16 residues long. J lost 4 bases, V lost 1 base, and 7 bases had no gene match. The V gene's germline CDR1 is SGHTA and CDR2 FQGNSA. The CDR3 reads CASSLVRTGGSETQYF. The CDR3 nucleotides read TGTGCCAGCAGCTTAGTTCGAACAGGGGGCTCAGAGACCCAGTACTTC.

The genes are TRBV10-1 and TRBJ2-2, with a possible D match to TRBD1 (6 bases). Trimming took 10 bases from V and 2 from J, leaving 14 bases between them. The CDR3 length is 14 residues. The germline CDR1 and CDR2 sequences are WNHNN and SYGVQD (reference sequence). The CDR3 reads CANSGTKNTGELFF. In DNA form, the CDR3 reads TGCGCCAACTCCGGGACAAAAAACACCGGGGAGCTGTTTTTT.

The rearrangement links TRBV12-3 or TRBV12-4 to TRBJ2-2; D perhaps matches TRBD2 (5 bases). The CDR3 is made up of 15 amino acids. Deletions cut 6 bases from V and 6 bases from J, with 17 bases between. For the CDR3, the DNA is TGTGCCAGCAGAACCCCCGGGATTGGTGCCGGGGAGCTGTTTTTT. Translation: CASRTPGIGAGELFF.

Regarding this clonotype: Because it lacks the conserved phenylalanine or tryptophan at the end, this CDR3 is likely a read error. The V gene is TRBV3-1, the J gene TRBJ1-2, with a possible D match to TRBD1 (6 bases). From germline, CDR1 is LGHDT and CDR2 YNNKEL (reference sequence). V lost 0 bases to trimming and J lost 7 bases, with 15 bases between them. The CDR3 consists of 15 residues. The CDR3 loop is CASSQDSNGGLGYTS. For the CDR3, the DNA is TGTGCCAGCAGCCAAGATAGTAACGGGGGCCTTGGCTACACCTCC.

There are a few counts of this clonotype. The rearrangement uses TRBV3-1 and TRBJ2-2, with 7 bases that match TRBD1. Germline CDR1 and CDR2: LGHDT and YNNKEL (reference sequence). The V segment lost 3 bases and the J segment 7 bases; nucleotides outside the gene matches: 8. This CDR3 is built from 15 residues. The CDR3 reads CASSQETGILGELFF. Here the CDR3 DNA reads TGTGCCAGCAGCCAGGAGACAGGGATTCTCGGGGAGCTGTTTTTT.

This clonotype was detected a few times. This chain links TRBV7-6 with TRBJ2-2; TRBD2 aligns across 7 bases. CDR3 length: 15 residues. The germline V gene encodes CDR1 SGHVS and CDR2 FNYEAQ. Trimming took 6 bases from V and 5 from J; bases not matched to a gene: 9. The CDR3: CASRMLAEKTGELFF. CDR3 bases: TGTGCCAGCAGAATGCTAGCGGAAAAGACCGGGGAGCTGTTTTTT.

This sequence joins TRBV29-1 and TRBJ2-3; 8 nucleotides match TRBD1. Trimming at V came to 7 bases and at J to 0 bases, leaving 6 bases not matched to a gene. This CDR3 spans 14 amino acids. Germline CDR1 and CDR2: SQVTM and ANQGSEA. DNA for the CDR3: TGCAGCGCCGAGACAGGGGTTAGCACAGATACGCAGTATTTT. It translates to CSAETGVSTDTQYF.

This clonotype was found many times. The J gene is TRBJ2-3, the V gene TRBV5-1; D is possibly TRBD1 (6 bases). Germline CDR1 SGHRS, CDR2 YFSETQ. Trimming shortened V by 4 bases and J by 0 bases, and 12 bases separated the two germline ends. The CDR3 loop spans 15 amino acids. CDR3 nucleotide sequence: TGCGCCAGCAGCCAGGGGACGGCCAGCACAGATACGCAGTATTTT. Protein sequence: CASSQGTASTDTQYF.

This clonotype was seen more than once but under ten times. The chain recombines TRBV20-1 with TRBJ1-1; D is possibly TRBD1 (5 bases). Germline CDR1 reads DFQATT; CDR2 reads SNEGSKA (reference sequence). The CDR3 has 15 residues. Trimming removed 1 base at V and 1 base at J, with 13 bases between. Written as DNA, the CDR3 is TGCAGTGCTAGAGGCCTGGGACGGGGGAACACTGAAGCTTTCTTT. Amino acid sequence: CSARGLGRGNTEAFF.

The sample holds many counts of this clonotype. J is TRBJ1-4 and V is TRBV6-5; weak D call: TRBD1 (5 bases). V lost 0 bases to trimming and J lost 7 bases, with 15 bases between them. Germline V gene data show CDR1 as MNHEY and CDR2 as SVGAGI. The CDR3 loop spans 16 amino acids. The CDR3 DNA reads as TGTGCCAGCAGTTACTCGAGAGGGGATTCGGGTGAAAAACTGTTTTTT. Translating gives CASSYSRGDSGEKLFF.

The chain employs TRBV6-1 and TRBJ2-5, with D hard to call. CDR1 and CDR2 from the germline V gene are MNHNS and SASEGT. The CDR3 runs 10 residues. V lost 7 bases and J lost 3, with 3 bases in between. The CDR3 DNA is TGTGCCAGCACCGAAGAGACCCAGTACTTC. Amino acid sequence: CASTEETQYF.

At least ten counts were recorded for this clonotype. A read error may produce the germline difference seen at one junction end. This sequence joins TRBV7-7 and TRBJ2-5; the D gene is possibly TRBD2 (6 bases). The CDR3 has 15 residues. Per germline, CDR1 SSHAT and CDR2 FNYEAQ (reference sequence). The chain's CDR3 is CASSLDNGGKKTQYF. Written as DNA, the CDR3 is TGTGCTAGCAGCTTAGACAACGGGGGTAAAAAGACCCAGTACTTC.

The CDR3, as DNA: TGTGCCAGCAGCTTCACACCCACCGGGGAGCTGTTTTTT. The encoded protein is CASSFTPTGELFF. The chain links TRBV5-5 to TRBJ2-2, with D hard to call. The CDR3 is made up of 13 amino acids. Trimming pared 2 bases from V and 4 bases from J, leaving 6 bases between. The germline CDR1 and CDR2 sequences are SGHKS and YYEKEE (reference sequence).

This clonotype was detected many times. The rearrangement links TRBV7-2 to TRBJ2-3; maybe TRBD1 (6 bases). The CDR3 extends over 15 amino acids. The V end was cut by 5 bases, the J end by 5 bases, with 17 bases between. Germline CDR1 and CDR2: SGHTA and FQGNSA. CDR3 in DNA: TGTGCCAGCAGCCCCTCGGGGACATGGGGAGATACGCAGTATTTT. It yields the protein CASSPSGTWGDTQYF.

This clonotype has a handful of counts. The chain is built from TRBV12-3 or TRBV12-4 and TRBJ2-1, with 14 bases matching TRBD2. This CDR3 has 17 residues. V gave up 5 bases and J gave up 9 bases; unmatched junction bases: 12. CDR3 residues: CASSPRPTGTSGGEQFF. DNA for the CDR3: TGTGCCAGCAGTCCCCGCCCCACCGGGACTAGCGGGGGTGAGCAGTTCTTC.

This clonotype was seen repeatedly, ten times or more. J is TRBJ2-6 and V is TRBV20-1; tentative D call: TRBD1 (6 bases). The CDR3 runs to 16 residues. Germline V lookup: CDR1 DFQATT, CDR2 SNEGSKA (reference sequence). V shed 1 base and J shed 0 bases, with 10 bases lying between them. The CDR3 loop reads CSARGPTGSGANVLTF. DNA for the CDR3: TGCAGTGCTAGAGGCCCGACAGGCTCTGGGGCCAACGTCCTGACTTTC.

The CDR3 DNA reads TGTGCCAGCAGCTTAAAAGGGGCTTCAGGAGCTTTCTTT. It is translated as CASSLKGASGAFF. The V and J genes are TRBV5-6 and TRBJ1-1; weak D call: TRBD1 (5 bases). V was cut by 2 bases and J by 10 bases, with 15 bases left in between. CDR1 is SGHDT and CDR2 is YYEEEE in the germline V gene. The CDR3 loop spans 13 amino acids. Based on the CDR3 plus reference TRBV5-6 and TRBJ1-1, the full variable domain is DAGVTQSPTHLIKTRGQQVTLRCSPKSGHDTVSWYQQALGQGPQFIFQYYEEEERQRGNFPDRFSGHQFPNYSSELNVNALLLGDSALYLCASSLKGASGAFFGQGTRLTVV.

In its sample, this clonotype was seen a few times. For the CDR3, the DNA is TGCGCCAGCAGCCCAGGGCCCAGAACGAACACCGGGGAGCTGTTTTTT. As protein: CASSPGPRTNTGELFF. V is TRBV5-1 and J is TRBJ2-2, with D perhaps matching TRBD1 (5 bases). CDR3 length: 16 residues. Germline-derived CDR1 and CDR2 are SGHRS and YFSETQ. V was shortened by 4 bases and J by 0 bases, with 13 bases between the two germline ends.

This clonotype was seen only a few times. The chain links TRBV4-3 to TRBJ2-2, with D possibly matching TRBD1 (5 bases). Germline V gene sequence: CDR1 LGHNA, CDR2 YSLEER. V lost 0 bases and J 1 base, leaving 9 bases between the germline ends. This CDR3 region has 16 residues. For the CDR3, the DNA is TGCGCCAGCAGCCAAGAAGTAGGACAGAACACCGGGGAGCTGTTTTTT. The encoded protein is CASSQEVGQNTGELFF.

The table lists this clonotype with a few counts. DNA for the CDR3: TGCAGTGCTAGGACTAGCGGGAGGACCTACAATGAGCAGTTCTTC. Protein product: CSARTSGRTYNEQFF. The chain is built from TRBV20-1 and TRBJ2-1; TRBD2 matches 13 bases. Germline V gene data show CDR1 as DFQATT and CDR2 as SNEGSKA (reference sequence). V lost 3 bases, J lost 2 bases, and 1 base stayed unmatched. CDR3 length: 15 amino acids.